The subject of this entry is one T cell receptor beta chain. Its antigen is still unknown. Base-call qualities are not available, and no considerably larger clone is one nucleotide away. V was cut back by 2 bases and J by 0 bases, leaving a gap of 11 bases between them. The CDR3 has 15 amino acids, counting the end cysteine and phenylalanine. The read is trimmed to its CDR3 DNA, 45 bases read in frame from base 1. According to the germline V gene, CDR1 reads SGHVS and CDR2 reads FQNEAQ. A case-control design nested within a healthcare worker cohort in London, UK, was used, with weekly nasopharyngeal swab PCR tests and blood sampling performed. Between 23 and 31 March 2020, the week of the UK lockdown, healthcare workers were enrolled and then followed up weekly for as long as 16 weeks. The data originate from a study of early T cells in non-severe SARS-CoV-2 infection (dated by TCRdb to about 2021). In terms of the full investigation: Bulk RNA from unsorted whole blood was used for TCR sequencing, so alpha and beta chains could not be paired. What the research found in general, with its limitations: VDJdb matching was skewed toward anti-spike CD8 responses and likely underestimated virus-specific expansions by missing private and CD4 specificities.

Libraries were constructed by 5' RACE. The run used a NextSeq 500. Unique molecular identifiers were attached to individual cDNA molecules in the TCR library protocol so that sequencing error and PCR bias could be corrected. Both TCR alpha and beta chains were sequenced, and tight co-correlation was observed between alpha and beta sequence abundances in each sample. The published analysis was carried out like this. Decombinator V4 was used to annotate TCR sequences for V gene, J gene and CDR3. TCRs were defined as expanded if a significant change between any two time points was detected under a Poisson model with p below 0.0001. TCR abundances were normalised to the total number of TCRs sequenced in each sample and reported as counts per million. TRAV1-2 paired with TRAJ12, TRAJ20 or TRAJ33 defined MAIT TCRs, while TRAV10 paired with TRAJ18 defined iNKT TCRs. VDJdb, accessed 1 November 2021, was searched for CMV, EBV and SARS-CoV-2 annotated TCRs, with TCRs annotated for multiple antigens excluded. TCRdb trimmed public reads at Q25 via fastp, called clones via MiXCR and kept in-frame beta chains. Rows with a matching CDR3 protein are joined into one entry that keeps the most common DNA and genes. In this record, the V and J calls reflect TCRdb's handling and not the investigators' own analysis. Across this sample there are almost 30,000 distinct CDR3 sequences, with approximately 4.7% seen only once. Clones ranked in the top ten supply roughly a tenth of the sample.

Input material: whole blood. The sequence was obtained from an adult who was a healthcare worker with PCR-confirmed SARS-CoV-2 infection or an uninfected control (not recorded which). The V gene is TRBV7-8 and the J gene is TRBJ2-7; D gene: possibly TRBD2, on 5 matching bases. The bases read TGTGCCAGCAGCTTAAGAGGGTCCCTCTCCTACGAGCAGTACTTC. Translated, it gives CASSLRGSLSYEQYF.